This passage covers 5 T cell receptor beta chains from one sample sequenced in a study of T cells in Graves' hyperthyroidism and ophthalmopathy. Amplified regions were TCR beta CDR3 sequences from RNA transcripts. Researchers ran a first-round RT-PCR on the TCR CDR3 using the HTBI primer set. TCRdb reprocessed the multiplex PCR reads with MiXCR, giving one entry per CDR3 protein. The table lists around 600,000 distinct CDR3 sequences, roughly a sixth of them singletons. Sequenced sample: blood. The receptors originated from a woman aged 40 to 50 with Graves' ophthalmopathy.

This clonotype was observed many times. The gene calls are TRBV7-2 and TRBJ2-7; D is unclear. Deletions cut 3 bases from V and 6 bases from J, with 12 bases between. The CDR3 loop spans 13 amino acids. Germline CDR1 is SGHTA and CDR2 is FQGNSA. The CDR3 here is CASSFAALGEQYF. CDR3 coding DNA: TGTGCCAGCAGCTTCGCGGCTTTGGGCGAGCAGTACTTC.

The chain combines TRBV24-1 with TRBJ2-1; 10 bases fit TRBD2. The CDR3 extends over 16 amino acids. V was pared by 2 bases and J by 6 bases, with 6 bases of the junction left unmatched. The germline CDR1 and CDR2 sequences are KGHDR and SFDVKD. CDR3 nucleotide sequence: TGTGCCACCAGTGATTGGGCTAGCGGGAGAGCCAATGAGCAGTTCTTC. It is translated as CATSDWASGRANEQFF.

The chain links TRBV18 to TRBJ2-1; TRBD2 aligns across 9 bases. Germline values: CDR1 KGHSH, CDR2 LQKENI. CDR3 length equals 19 residues. J lost 5 bases, V lost 0 bases, and 14 bases had no gene match. The CDR3 loop reads CASSPPWGGRAQGDNEQFF. CDR3 nucleotides: TGTGCCAGCTCACCACCCTGGGGCGGGAGGGCCCAAGGGGACAATGAGCAGTTCTTC.

This clonotype was counted between two and nine times. The rearrangement links TRBV20-1 to TRBJ2-5; D is ambiguous. The germline V and J ends were trimmed by 4 bases and 1 base, with 16 bases remaining between them. The CDR3 has 15 residues. Per the germline V gene, CDR1 is DFQATT and CDR2 is SNEGSKA (reference sequence). The CDR3 DNA is TGCAGTGCTAAAGCCGACATAGGGCGCCAAGAGACCCAGTACTTC. It encodes CSAKADIGRQETQYF.

This clonotype has a count of ten or more. The CDR3 coding sequence is TGTGCCAGCAGCCTCCTCCCTTCCGAGCAGTACTTC. Amino acids: CASSLLPSEQYF. V is TRBV3-1 and J is TRBJ2-7; no firm D call. CDR1 and CDR2 (germline): LGHDT, YNNKEL (reference sequence). Deletions cut 4 bases from V and 6 bases from J, with 10 bases between. The CDR3 runs 12 residues.